Listed here is a single T cell receptor (beta chain). The antigen remains unidentified. This sample was taken from a study of blood T cells in healthy people across ages. Germline lookup yields CDR1 MNHEY and CDR2 SVGEGT. V was trimmed by 6 bases and J by 7 bases, leaving 18 bases between them. This CDR3 region has 14 residues. Together with a sample-barcoded 5' primer, a J-beta primer mix was included in a second PCR lasting roughly 6 to 12 cycles. A template-switch adaptor containing 12 random nucleotides labeled each cDNA molecule. MiXCR was run by TCRdb on the 5' RACE reads, yielding one entry per CDR3 protein. The sample comprises over 1.5 million distinct CDR3 sequences, about 49% of which are singletons, and 2% to 2.5% rests with the top ten. General study points: Percentage of naive T cells showed a strong correlation with TCR beta diversity. Unsorted PBMC input precluded a conclusive naive versus antigen-experienced comparison.

This TCR was recovered from a woman aged 40 to 50 in good health. The V and J genes are TRBV6-2 or TRBV6-3 and TRBJ1-2; tentatively, D is TRBD1 (5 bases). Sequenced input: blood. The DNA for the CDR3 is TGTGCCAGCAGATCGACAGCCCTGGGTGGTGGCTACACCTTC. Protein sequence: CASRSTALGGGYTF.